Listed here are 9 T cell receptor beta chains from one sample, sequenced in a study of cytomegalovirus exposure and HLA in healthy donors. The PCR ran on 60 Vbeta and 13 Jbeta primers. This table comes from immunoSEQ multiplex PCR, and its TCRdb copy is limited to in-frame clones, with some not included. Seen here are roughly 150,000 clones, less than 65% observed once, and the top ten hold 3%. The sequencing sample was made of PBMCs. These receptors all come from a woman aged 25-40 years in good health and CMV-seropositive.

The chain combines TRBV2 with TRBJ1-1, with a weak D call TRBD1 (5 bases). The CDR3 is made up of 13 amino acids. Trimming took off 5 bases at V and 2 bases at J, with 9 bases between the two ends. The V gene's germline CDR1 is SNHLY and CDR2 FYNNEI. CDR3 region: CASSSDSNTEAFF. The CDR3, as DNA: TGTGCCAGCAGTTCCGACAGCAACACTGAAGCTTTCTTT.

The chain carries TRBV7-6 and TRBJ1-3; a weak D match, TRBD1 (6 bases). CDR3 length: 15 amino acids. Germline V gene data show CDR1 as SGHVS and CDR2 as FNYEAQ. V lost 3 bases and J 0 bases, leaving 9 bases between the germline ends. CDR3 coding DNA: TGTGCCAGCAGCTTCGGACAGCACTCTGGAAACACCATATATTTT. Protein: CASSFGQHSGNTIYF.

This clone appeared a few times. This chain connects TRBV6-1 to TRBJ2-3; D possibly corresponds to TRBD2 (5 bases). This CDR3 region has 15 residues. Germline CDR1 and CDR2: MNHNS and SASEGT. Trimming left V 1 base short and J 6 bases short, with 14 bases between. CDR3: CASSEEVRGQDTQYF. In nucleotides, the CDR3 is TGTGCCAGCAGTGAAGAAGTGAGAGGGCAGGATACGCAGTATTTT.

J is TRBJ2-7 and V is TRBV19; tentatively, D is TRBD1 (8 bases). The germline V and J ends were trimmed by 3 bases and 5 bases, with 14 bases remaining between them. CDR1 is LNHDA, CDR2 SQIVND, per germline (reference sequence). This CDR3 is built from 14 residues. The CDR3 sequence: CASSIEAGQDEQYF. The CDR3 DNA sequence: TGTGCCAGTAGTATTGAAGCGGGACAGGACGAGCAGTACTTC.

The chain employs TRBV4-1 and TRBJ2-7; D gene uncertain. V lost 0 bases to trimming and J lost 5 bases, with 8 bases between them. This CDR3 is 13 amino acids long. The V gene's germline CDR1 is MGHRA and CDR2 YSYEKL. DNA for the CDR3: TGCGCCAGCAGCCAAGATCCCAGTAACGAGCAGTACTTC. Translated: CASSQDPSNEQYF.

A few counts support this clone. The chain has TRBV6-6 and TRBJ2-7; 10 positions match TRBD2. V shed 3 bases and J 4 bases; nucleotides not matched to a gene: 3. CDR3 length: 14 amino acids. Germline values: CDR1 MNHNY, CDR2 SVGAGI (reference sequence). The CDR3 nucleotides read TGTGCCAGCAGTTATGGACTAGCGGAGTACGAGCAGTACTTC. Amino acids: CASSYGLAEYEQYF.

There are a few counts of this clone. The rearrangement joins TRBV11-2 to TRBJ2-7; 8 positions agree with TRBD1. Germline CDR1 reads SGHAT; CDR2 reads FQNNGV. The CDR3 loop spans 13 amino acids. After removal of 5 bases from V and 2 bases from J, the junction contained 2 bases not matched to a gene. The CDR3 DNA reads TGTGCCAGCAGCCAGACAGGGGCCTACGAGCAGTACTTC. Translation gives CASSQTGAYEQYF.

The chain couples TRBV19 to TRBJ1-1, with 8 nucleotides matching TRBD1. Trimming cost V 7 bases and J 1 base; bases outside gene matches: 5. Germline CDR1 is LNHDA and CDR2 is SQIVND (reference sequence). The CDR3 contains 14 residues. The CDR3 region is CASILGTGNTEAFF. The CDR3 DNA sequence: TGTGCCAGTATCCTAGGGACAGGGAACACTGAAGCTTTCTTT.

The V call is TRBV15, the J call TRBJ2-2; a weak D match, TRBD1 (5 bases). The CDR3 runs 13 residues. Germline V gives CDR1 LNHNV, CDR2 YYDKDF (reference sequence). The V gene lost 3 bases and the J gene lost 5 bases, with 7 bases spanning the gap. CDR3 in amino acids: CATSSAGTGELFF. DNA for the CDR3: TGTGCCACCAGCAGCGCAGGGACCGGGGAGCTGTTTTTT.